Each of the 21 T cell receptor beta chains below was sequenced from the same sample in a study of cytomegalovirus exposure and HLA in healthy donors. The PCR used 60 Vbeta and 13 Jbeta primers. Clones were sequenced by immunoSEQ multiplex PCR, and TCRdb holds only the in-frame ones, with some missing. This sample contains just over 50,000 clones. The source material was PBMCs. Receptors were obtained from a woman aged 55 to 70 in good health and CMV-seropositive.

The V and J genes are TRBV9 and TRBJ1-2; 9 bases match TRBD1. The CDR3 has 14 amino acids. Looked up from germline, CDR1 is SGDLS and CDR2 is YYNGEE. After removal of 1 base from V and 6 bases from J, the junction contained 4 bases not matched to a gene. The CDR3 sequence: CASSVSQGADGYTF. The CDR3 bases are TGTGCCAGCAGCGTATCACAGGGGGCTGATGGCTACACCTTC.

This chain joins TRBV6-6 and TRBJ1-5; 8 nucleotides match TRBD1. The CDR3 runs to 14 residues. Germline lookup yields CDR1 MNHNY and CDR2 SVGAGI (reference sequence). V shed 4 bases and J 6 bases; nucleotides not matched to a gene: 5. The CDR3 region has the DNA TGTGCCAGCAGTTCCCGGACAGGGCGTCAGCCCCAGCATTTT. It specifies CASSSRTGRQPQHF.

V usage is TRBV5-5 and J usage is TRBJ1-4; 12 bases align to TRBD1. The CDR3 loop spans 18 amino acids. Germline V lookup: CDR1 SGHKS, CDR2 YYEKEE (reference sequence). Trimming at V came to 4 bases and at J to 0 bases, leaving 7 bases not matched to a gene. CDR3 sequence (DNA): TGTGCCAGCAGCACCGGGACAGGGGGCGGAACAACTAATGAAAAACTGTTTTTT. This codes for CASSTGTGGGTTNEKLFF.

This chain joins TRBV10-3 and TRBJ2-5, with TRBD2 identical over 7 bases. With 5 bases clipped from V and 12 bases from J, the junction kept 9 bases outside the gene matches. Per the germline V gene, CDR1 is ENHRY and CDR2 is SYGVKD. This CDR3 has 12 residues. The CDR3 nucleotides read TGTGCCATCAGTCCGGACCGGGGGAGGGAGTACTTC. Translated, it gives CAISPDRGREYF.

The V and J genes are TRBV20-1 and TRBJ2-7, with D possibly being TRBD2 (6 bases). The CDR3 runs to 9 residues. Germline V lookup: CDR1 DFQATT, CDR2 SNEGSKA (reference sequence). CDR3 DNA sequence: TGCAAACTAGCCGACGAGCAGTACTTC. Translation gives CKLADEQYF.

Notes on this clone: This specimen includes other DNA sequences encoding the same CDR3. The chain couples TRBV5-4 to TRBJ1-6; 10 bases map to TRBD1. The CDR3 extends over 16 amino acids. Germline V gives CDR1 SGHNT, CDR2 YYREEE (reference sequence). V lost 3 bases to trimming and J lost 9 bases; unmatched junction nucleotides: 9. The CDR3 DNA reads TGTGCCAGCAGCTGGGGGACAGGGGTCGGGAGTTCACCCCTCCACTTT. This gives the protein CASSWGTGVGSSPLHF.

V gene TRBV25-1 combines with J gene TRBJ2-3, with TRBD2 identical over 10 bases. J was trimmed by 0 bases and V by 4 bases; bases with no gene match: 7. CDR1 and CDR2 from the germline V gene are MGHDK and SYGVNS. This CDR3 region has 17 residues. CDR3 nucleotides: TGTGCCAGCAGTGGGGTAGCGGGGGGCCCTAGCACAGATACGCAGTATTTT. Amino acid sequence: CASSGVAGGPSTDTQYF.

The chain couples TRBV4-1 to TRBJ2-7; 12 nucleotides line up with TRBD2. From germline, CDR1 is MGHRA and CDR2 YSYEKL. The CDR3 has 16 residues. V trimming: 4 bases; J trimming: 2 bases; junction bases outside the gene matches: 6. CDR3 amino acids: CASSRSSGGGPYEQYF. DNA for the CDR3: TGCGCCAGCAGCCGTTCTAGCGGGGGGGGCCCCTACGAGCAGTACTTC.

This chain uses TRBV7-9 with TRBJ1-4; 7 bases match TRBD1. The trim removed 6 bases at V and 0 bases at J, leaving 7 bases unmatched. The CDR3 consists of 16 residues. Germline CDR1 is SEHNR and CDR2 is FQNEAQ (reference sequence). The CDR3 protein is CASRSGGTTTNEKLFF. CDR3 nucleotide sequence: TGTGCCAGCAGGTCAGGGGGAACGACAACTAATGAAAAACTGTTTTTT.

The chain couples TRBV18 to TRBJ2-2; maybe TRBD1 (6 bases). Between the trimmed V and J ends, which lost 6 bases and 3 bases, there was a span of 11 bases. The CDR3 is 14 residues long. Germline CDR1 is KGHSH and CDR2 is LQKENI. The CDR3 reads CASSSKGDTGELFF. The CDR3 bases are TGTGCCAGCTCCTCGAAGGGGGACACCGGGGAGCTGTTTTTT. Variable domain in full (rest from reference TRBV18 and TRBJ2-2): NAGVMQNPRHLVRRRGQEARLRCSPMKGHSHVYWYRQLPEEGLKFMVYLQKENIIDESGMPKERFSAEFPKEGPSILRIQQVVRGDSAAYFCASSSKGDTGELFFGEGSRLTVL.

This rearrangement joins TRBV29-1 to TRBJ1-4, with TRBD1 as a possible D gene (5 bases). V lost 5 bases, J lost 8 bases, and 12 bases lay in between. CDR1 SQVTM and CDR2 ANQGSEA come from the germline V gene. This CDR3 spans 12 amino acids. The CDR3 reads CSVQGLDEKLFF. The DNA of the CDR3 is TGCAGCGTTCAGGGTTTGGACGAAAAACTGTTTTTT.

The chain couples TRBV19 to TRBJ1-5, with 7 bases fitting TRBD1. The CDR3 is 14 residues long. Germline trimming cut 7 bases from V and 3 bases from J; bases unmatched to any gene: 6. The V gene's germline CDR1 is LNHDA and CDR2 SQIVND (reference sequence). CDR3 in DNA: TGTGCCAGTATTCTGACAGGGTCCAATCAGCCCCAGCATTTT. As protein: CASILTGSNQPQHF.

The CDR3, as DNA: TGTGCCAGCAGCCCCCTCGCGGGGGCAACCTACGAGCAGTACTTC. Translation gives CASSPLAGATYEQYF. V and J are TRBV9 and TRBJ2-7, with D maybe TRBD2 (7 bases). In germline, CDR1 is SGDLS, CDR2 YYNGEE. The CDR3 has 15 residues. V lost 4 bases to trimming and J lost 2 bases, with 16 bases between them.

The V call is TRBV6-6, the J call TRBJ2-2; 8 bases match TRBD1. V gave up 6 bases and J gave up 3 bases; unmatched junction bases: 9. Per the germline V gene, CDR1 is MNHNY and CDR2 is SVGAGI (reference sequence). CDR3 length equals 16 residues. The DNA of the CDR3 is TGTGCCAGCAGGTCTATGGACAGGGAAGACACCGGGGAGCTGTTTTTT. The encoded protein is CASRSMDREDTGELFF.

The V gene is TRBV15, the J gene TRBJ1-5; D is perhaps TRBD1 (5 bases). The V end lost 2 bases, the J end lost 9 bases, and 17 bases lay between the germline ends. The CDR3 has 15 amino acids. CDR1 and CDR2 from the germline V gene are LNHNV and YYDKDF (reference sequence). CDR3 in DNA: TGTGCCACCAGCAGACAGGGACTGCTGCGGGGGCCCCAGCATTTT. Translating gives CATSRQGLLRGPQHF.

CDR3: CASSFPQSEQYF. In DNA, the CDR3 is TGTGCCAGCAGCTTCCCGCAGTCCGAGCAGTACTTC. The chain uses TRBV7-8 and TRBJ2-7, with D unclear. The CDR3 totals 12 residues. Germline values: CDR1 SGHVS, CDR2 FQNEAQ. Between the trimmed V and J ends, which lost 3 bases and 6 bases, there was a span of 9 bases.

The J gene is TRBJ2-7, the V gene TRBV7-2, with 10 bases that match TRBD1. V lost 7 bases to trimming and J lost 2 bases; unmatched junction nucleotides: 8. CDR1 and CDR2 from the germline V gene are SGHTA and FQGNSA. The CDR3 sequence is 15 residues long. CDR3 sequence reads: CASNPTGGGAYEQYF. CDR3 DNA sequence: TGTGCCAGCAACCCGACAGGGGGCGGTGCCTACGAGCAGTACTTC. Variable domain in full (rest from reference TRBV7-2 and TRBJ2-7): GAGVSQSPSNKVTEKGKDVELRCDPISGHTALYWYRQSLGQGLEFLIYFQGNSAPDKSGLPSDRFSAERTGGSVSTLTIQRTQQEDSAVYLCASNPTGGGAYEQYFGPGTRLTVT.

This chain links TRBV29-1 with TRBJ1-2, with unresolved D. This CDR3 has 14 residues. Looked up from germline, CDR1 is SQVTM and CDR2 is ANQGSEA. V was clipped by 1 base and J by 2 bases, with 11 bases between them. The CDR3 nucleotides read TGCAGCGTTGAAGGCCGGGGTATGAACTATGGCTACACCTTC. Protein product: CSVEGRGMNYGYTF. Full variable domain (remainder filled in from reference TRBV29-1 and TRBJ1-2): SAVISQKPSRDICQRGTSLTIQCQVDSQVTMMFWYRQQPGQSLTLIATANQGSEATYESGFVIDKFPISRPNLTFSTLTVSNMSPEDSSIYLCSVEGRGMNYGYTFGSGTRLTVV.

The chain recombines TRBV4-1 with TRBJ2-5; TRBD2 agrees at 13 bases. The V gene's germline CDR1 is MGHRA and CDR2 YSYEKL. The trim removed 0 bases at V and 2 bases at J, leaving 9 bases unmatched. The length of the CDR3 is 19 residues. In nucleotides, the CDR3 is TGCGCCAGCAGCCAAGATCCAAGGACTAGCGGGGGACGACAAGAGACCCAGTACTTC. As protein: CASSQDPRTSGGRQETQYF.

This chain uses TRBV2 with TRBJ1-2; 7 bases are shared with TRBD1. V gave up 7 bases and J gave up 5 bases; unmatched junction bases: 10. The CDR3 has 14 residues. The germline V gene encodes CDR1 SNHLY and CDR2 FYNNEI. The CDR3 DNA reads as TGTGCCAGCACCTGGGAAGGGACAGCTTATGGCTACACCTTC. It yields the protein CASTWEGTAYGYTF.

This chain joins TRBV7-8 and TRBJ1-1; D is perhaps TRBD1 (5 bases). Per the germline V gene, CDR1 is SGHVS and CDR2 is FQNEAQ. The CDR3 is made up of 13 amino acids. Trimming shortened V by 8 bases and J by 4 bases, and 14 bases separated the two germline ends. The CDR3 loop is CASGQGKSTEAFF. DNA of the CDR3: TGTGCCAGCGGGCAGGGTAAGAGCACTGAAGCTTTCTTT.